This T cell receptor beta chain was captured by sequencing in a study of PD-1 blockade in classical Hodgkin lymphoma. Study results and limitations: Complete responders possessed baseline diversity comparable to newly diagnosed patients. A significant rise in TCR diversity was seen by C4D1 for CD4+ cells but not for CD8+ cells.

On this clone itself: The antigen is undetermined.

The CDR3 is 12 amino acids. Deletions cut 6 bases from V and 8 bases from J, with 8 bases between. Germline V gene lookup returns CDR1 LGHNT and CDR2 FRNRAP. The patients all showed relapse after autologous stem cell transplantation, while their brentuximab vedotin exposure varied. Repertoires were generated with immunoSEQ multiplex PCR, while TCRdb's copy carries only in-frame clones and drops some. The sample yields about 58,000 clones, approximately 90% seen once. The chain recombines TRBV12-5 with TRBJ1-6; no definite D call. This clonotype was obtained from a human donor with classical Hodgkin lymphoma. Specimen: peripheral blood mononuclear cells (PBMCs), collected before the second cycle of nivolumab. The CDR3 DNA follows: TGTGCTAGTGGCCAGGATCATTCACCCCTCCACTTT. Amino acids: CASGQDHSPLHF.